This T cell receptor beta chain was recovered during a study of T-cell reconstitution after alpha-beta-depleted transplantation in children. Trimming left V 4 bases short and J 1 base short, with 4 bases between. This CDR3 is built from 12 residues. Germline V gene sequence: CDR1 ENHRY, CDR2 SYGVKD. Many counts were recorded for this clonotype. What it binds is not known. For TCRbeta, the library was prepared with unique molecular identifiers. TCRdb independently ran MiXCR on the PCR reads; one entry per CDR3 protein. The data contain some 300,000 distinct CDR3 sequences, roughly 9.1% of them singletons. Study-wide points: Diversity of TCRbeta at day 60 was high in some patients, arising from surviving recipient T cells and thymic progenitors. Reportedly, alpha-beta T cells present about two months post-transplant originated from several hundred expanded clones of graft origin. One year post-transplant, T-cell counts and diversity were largely derived from T cells produced anew.

V gene TRBV10-3 combines with J gene TRBJ2-5; D unresolved. This receptor was obtained from a boy under two years old with acute myeloid leukemia, due to receive a stem cell transplant. The sequenced sample was PBMCs, obtained before TCRalphabeta/CD19-depleted stem cell transplant. Here the CDR3 DNA reads TGTGCCATCAGTGCGGGCCAAGAGACCCAGTACTTC. The encoded protein is CAISAGQETQYF.